This T cell receptor (beta chain) was identified in a study of human T cells and chemical hapten exposure. Study details: Patch testing placed 0.01% DPC on the upper back, with readings at 6 days. Findings and limits, study-wide: Patch test score showed a positive correlation with PT1 expanded TCR counts. Expanded TCR sets contained significantly more large CDR3 similarity clusters than controls. Donor immune responses may differ from healthy people's, since all donors had alopecia.

TCRdb itself ran the RACE reads through MiXCR, one entry per CDR3 protein. The repertoire holds roughly 140,000 distinct CDR3 sequences, with about an eighth as singletons. Indicated time point: patch test 2, 6 weeks after DPC sensitization. As for treatment: therapeutic diphenylcyclopropenone sensitization with weekly scalp DPC. This clonotype was found a few times. The antigen remains undetermined. Trimming at V came to 2 bases and at J to 2 bases, leaving 9 bases not matched to a gene. Germline CDR1 DFQATT, CDR2 SNEGSKA (reference sequence). The length of the CDR3 is 16 residues. This specimen consisted of whole blood, obtained in connection with sensitization to the hapten diphenylcyclopropenone (DPC). V gene TRBV20-1 combines with J gene TRBJ1-5; TRBD1 matches 7 bases. The clonotype comes from a woman in her fifties or sixties with alopecia areata. Some clones in this sample may be carry-over from other donors' samples. For the CDR3, the DNA is TGCAGTGCTAGAAGTCAGGGGGTAAGAGGCAATCAGCCCCAGCATTTT. This translates into CSARSQGVRGNQPQHF.